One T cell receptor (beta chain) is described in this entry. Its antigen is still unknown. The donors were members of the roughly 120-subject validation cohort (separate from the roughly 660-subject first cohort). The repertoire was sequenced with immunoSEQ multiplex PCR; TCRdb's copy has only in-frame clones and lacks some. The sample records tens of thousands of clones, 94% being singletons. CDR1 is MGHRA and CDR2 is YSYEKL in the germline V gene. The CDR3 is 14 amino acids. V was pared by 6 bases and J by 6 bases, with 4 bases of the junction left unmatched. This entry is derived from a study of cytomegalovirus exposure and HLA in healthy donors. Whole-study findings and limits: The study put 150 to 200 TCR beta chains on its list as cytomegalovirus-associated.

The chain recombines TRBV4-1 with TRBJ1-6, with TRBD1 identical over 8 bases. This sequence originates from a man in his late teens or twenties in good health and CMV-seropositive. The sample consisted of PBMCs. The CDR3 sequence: CASSSTGGNSPLHF. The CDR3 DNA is TGCGCCAGCAGTTCAACAGGGGGTAATTCACCCCTCCACTTT.